These 24 T cell receptor beta chains share one sample of origin, sequenced in a study of metastatic and nonmetastatic thyroid tumors. Treatment of any kind had been given to no patient before thyroid surgery. TCRdb redid the clone calls on the PCR reads using MiXCR. The sample holds about 20,000 clones; just under 30% are singletons and the top ten take roughly a quarter. The sequencing input was tumor tissue. The receptors shown here come from a male donor with papillary thyroid cancer or a benign thyroid nodule (not recorded which). Some clones in this sample may be carry-over from other donors' samples.

The rearrangement links TRBV20-1 to TRBJ2-7, with D possibly matching TRBD2 (7 bases). V lost 3 bases to trimming and J lost 3 bases, with 15 bases between them. This CDR3 is 14 amino acids long. CDR1 is DFQATT, CDR2 SNEGSKA, per germline (reference sequence). For the CDR3, the DNA is TGCAGTGCTAGGGGGGCGGGAGCGGTCTACGAGCAGTACTTC. Its translation is CSARGAGAVYEQYF.

The chain links TRBV6-1 to TRBJ1-5; D perhaps matches TRBD1 (5 bases). Per the germline V gene, CDR1 is MNHNS and CDR2 is SASEGT. Between the trimmed V and J ends, which lost 1 base and 7 bases, there was a span of 11 bases. The CDR3 length is 14 residues. The CDR3 sequence: CASSEVGGVQPQHF. CDR3 nucleotide sequence: TGTGCCAGCAGTGAAGTGGGGGGTGTACAGCCCCAGCATTTT.

This clone was detected only a few times. CDR3 region: CSARGGLAGEGEQFF. The CDR3, as DNA: TGCAGTGCTAGGGGGGGGCTAGCGGGAGAAGGGGAGCAGTTCTTC. This chain connects TRBV20-1 to TRBJ2-1; 10 bases line up with TRBD2. V shed 3 bases, J shed 10 bases, and the junction held 12 bases outside the gene matches. The length of the CDR3 is 15 residues. Per germline, CDR1 DFQATT and CDR2 SNEGSKA (reference sequence).

This clone is labeled medium-sized (0.01 to 0.1%). The chain is built from TRBV7-8 and TRBJ2-1; D is possibly TRBD1 (6 bases). The CDR3 sequence is 13 residues long. Trimming left V 7 bases short and J 9 bases short, with 16 bases between. Germline V gives CDR1 SGHVS, CDR2 FQNEAQ. CDR3 protein: CASTPGLGGEQFF. As DNA, the CDR3 is TGTGCCAGCACCCCCGGGTTAGGGGGTGAGCAGTTCTTC.

This clone was detected once. A read error may produce the germline difference seen at one junction end. The V and J genes are TRBV7-2 and TRBJ2-3, with D possibly TRBD2 on 5 matching bases. Per germline, CDR1 SGHTA and CDR2 FQGNSA. CDR3 size: 14 residues. The CDR3 spells CSSSFSGCQDTQYF. The CDR3 DNA reads TGTTCCAGCAGCTTTTCGGGGTGCCAAGATACGCAGTATTTT.

The chain carries TRBV6-5 and TRBJ1-6; D is unresolved. Trimming took 0 bases from V and 15 from J, leaving 12 bases between them. Germline values: CDR1 MNHEY, CDR2 SVGAGI. This CDR3 is 13 amino acids long. This CDR3 is CASSYSWDSGLHF. CDR3 nucleotides: TGTGCCAGCAGTTACTCTTGGGATTCGGGCCTCCACTTT.

The CDR3 coding sequence is TGTGCCAGCAGCCAAGCCCGTCTAGCGGCCCGGGGTGAGCAGTTCTTC. This sequence encodes CASSQARLAARGEQFF. The V gene is TRBV4-2, the J gene TRBJ2-1, with 7 bases fitting TRBD2. Trimming removed 1 base from V and 9 bases from J; junction bases left unmatched: 12. This CDR3 is built from 16 residues. Germline CDR1 is LGHNA and CDR2 is YNFKEQ.

V gene TRBV12-3 or TRBV12-4 combines with J gene TRBJ2-5; D gene uncertain. The length of the CDR3 is 14 residues. The V and J ends lost 4 bases and 9 bases respectively, with 18 bases between them. CDR3 region: CASSYRQQRKSQYF. The CDR3 DNA sequence: TGTGCCAGCAGTTACCGTCAACAGCGAAAGTCCCAGTACTTC.

The V gene is TRBV30, the J gene TRBJ2-7, with a tentative D call TRBD2 (5 bases). The CDR3 spans 12 residues. Trimming left V 3 bases short and J 2 bases short, with 8 bases between. Looked up from germline, CDR1 is GTSNPN and CDR2 is SVGIG (reference sequence). The DNA for the CDR3 is TGTGCCTGGAGGCGGGCTCCCTACGAGCAGTACTTC. Amino acid sequence: CAWRRAPYEQYF.

V and J are TRBV7-9 and TRBJ2-7, with no clear D. The V end was cut by 3 bases, the J end by 6 bases, with 6 bases between. The CDR3 runs to 11 residues. In germline, CDR1 is SEHNR, CDR2 FQNEAQ (reference sequence). The CDR3 loop is CASSFLGEQYF. The CDR3 nucleotides read TGTGCCAGCAGCTTCCTAGGCGAGCAGTACTTC. Full variable domain (missing parts from reference TRBV7-9 and TRBJ2-7): DTGVSQNPRHKITKRGQNVTFRCDPISEHNRLYWYRQTLGQGPEFLTYFQNEAQLEKSRLLSDRFSAERPKGSFSTLEIQRTEQGDSAMYLCASSFLGEQYFGPGTRLTVT.

V gene TRBV18 combines with J gene TRBJ2-7; no clear D gene. This CDR3 is built from 13 residues. V shed 1 base and J shed 0 bases, with 4 bases lying between them. Looked up from germline, CDR1 is KGHSH and CDR2 is LQKENI. The CDR3 loop is CASSPQGSYEQYF. The CDR3 DNA is TGTGCCAGCTCACCACAGGGCTCCTACGAGCAGTACTTC.

A single count supports this clone. The chain has TRBV4-3 and TRBJ2-3; D remains unclear. The CDR3 extends over 16 amino acids. The germline gives CDR1 LGHNA, CDR2 YSLEER. V lost 1 base, J lost 6 bases, and 17 bases lay in between. The CDR3 region is CASSQGNGPSGDTQYF. CDR3 bases: TGCGCCAGCAGCCAAGGAAACGGGCCCTCGGGTGATACGCAGTATTTT.

The V gene is TRBV12-3 or TRBV12-4, the J gene TRBJ2-5; no reliable D call. This CDR3 region has 11 residues. Between the trimmed V and J ends, which lost 3 bases and 5 bases, there was a span of 4 bases. CDR3 in amino acids: CASSLTETQYF. CDR3 DNA sequence: TGTGCCAGCAGTTTGACGGAGACCCAGTACTTC.

On this clone: Just one base apart from a much larger clone, this may be a read error. The V and J genes are TRBV4-2 and TRBJ2-2, with TRBD2 matching over 7 bases. CDR3 length: 18 amino acids. V gave up 5 bases and J gave up 6 bases; unmatched junction bases: 18. CDR1 and CDR2 from the germline V gene are LGHNA and YNFKEQ. Here the CDR3 reads CASSSKYTVTSSAGELFF. The CDR3 region has the DNA TGTGCCAGCAGCAGTAAATACACCGTGACTAGCTCTGCCGGGGAGCTGTTTTTT.

The chain is built from TRBV20-1 and TRBJ2-1; D tentatively reads TRBD1 or TRBD2 (5 bases each). CDR1 DFQATT and CDR2 SNEGSKA come from the germline V gene (reference sequence). Trimming left V 3 bases short and J 7 bases short, with 16 bases between. The CDR3 loop spans 14 amino acids. The CDR3: CSASSGGEGNEQFF. CDR3 nucleotide sequence: TGCAGTGCTAGTTCTGGCGGAGAGGGGAATGAGCAGTTCTTC.

With respect to this clone: Likely a read error: the CDR3 ends without its conserved phenylalanine or tryptophan. Written as DNA, the CDR3 is TGCTCCAGTCGGACAGCGGGAGAACACACCGGGGAGCTGTTTCTT. Translating it yields CSSRTAGEHTGELFL. The chain uses TRBV5-1 and TRBJ2-2; 8 bases line up with TRBD2. Germline V gene data show CDR1 as SGHRS and CDR2 as YFSETQ. The CDR3 contains 15 residues.

This CDR3 is CASGPRTDTQYF. CDR3 coding DNA: TGTGCCAGCGGCCCCCGCACAGATACGCAGTATTTT. The chain carries TRBV11-1 and TRBJ2-3, with D unresolved. With 8 bases removed from V and 1 base from J, the gap between germline ends came to 7 bases. The CDR3 covers 12 residues. The germline V gene encodes CDR1 SGHAT and CDR2 FQDESV (reference sequence).

This clone is termed medium-sized. This rearrangement joins TRBV6-5 to TRBJ1-2; TRBD1 matches 8 bases. This CDR3 is 16 amino acids long. J gave up 7 bases and V 2 bases, and 12 bases lay outside the gene matches. Germline CDR1 is MNHEY and CDR2 is SVGAGI. CDR3 sequence: CASSYELRTGIGGYTF. The CDR3 DNA reads TGTGCCAGCAGTTACGAACTCCGGACAGGGATAGGTGGCTACACCTTC.

The CDR3 sequence is CASSQDRGNSPLHF. The CDR3 region has the DNA TGTGCCAGCAGTCAGGACAGGGGGAATTCACCCCTCCACTTT. This sequence joins TRBV12-3 or TRBV12-4 and TRBJ1-6, with 10 bases that match TRBD1. The CDR3 is 14 amino acids. V was pared by 5 bases and J by 7 bases, with 2 bases of the junction left unmatched.

The J gene is TRBJ2-1, the V gene TRBV25-1; TRBD2 matches at 13 bases. V trimming: 6 bases; J trimming: 10 bases; junction bases outside the gene matches: 3. The CDR3 contains 13 residues. Germline lookup yields CDR1 MGHDK and CDR2 SYGVNS. The CDR3 DNA reads as TGTGCCAGCAGACTAGCGGGAGGGCCCGAGCAGTTCTTC. This translates into CASRLAGGPEQFF. The whole variable domain, filled in from reference TRBV25-1 and TRBJ2-1, reads EADIYQTPRYLVIGTGKKITLECSQTMGHDKMYWYQQDPGMELHLIHYSYGVNSTEKGDLSSESTVSRIRTEHFPLTLESARPSHTSQYLCASRLAGGPEQFFGPGTRLTVL.

This clone was seen many times. The V call is TRBV19, the J call TRBJ2-2; 15 nucleotides agree with TRBD2. Germline V gene data show CDR1 as LNHDA and CDR2 as SQIVND (reference sequence). V shed 6 bases and J 6 bases; nucleotides not matched to a gene: 2. There are 15 residues in the CDR3. In DNA, the CDR3 is TGTGCCAGTAGGGGGACTAGCGGGGGGCCCGGGGAGCTGTTTTTT. This sequence encodes CASRGTSGGPGELFF.

This chain links TRBV6-2 or TRBV6-3 with TRBJ1-1; possibly TRBD1 for D (5 bases). From germline, CDR1 is MNHEY and CDR2 SVGEGT. This CDR3 contains 13 residues. V shed 7 bases and J shed 4 bases, with 13 bases lying between them. The CDR3: CASTQSGGTEAFF. CDR3 nucleotide sequence: TGTGCCAGCACTCAATCCGGGGGCACTGAAGCTTTCTTT.

This clone was counted many times. This may stem from a read error, because a much larger clone lies one nucleotide away. The same CDR3 is also encoded by other DNA sequences in this sample. The CDR3 loop reads CASSVRAQNSPLHF. The CDR3 DNA reads TGTGCCAGCAGTGTCCGGGCCCAAAATTCACCCCTCCACTTT. The chain combines TRBV2 with TRBJ1-6; no clear D gene. Germline V lookup: CDR1 SNHLY, CDR2 FYNNEI. This CDR3 region has 14 residues. V dropped 4 bases and J dropped 7 bases, with 11 bases sitting between them.

V is TRBV7-2 and J is TRBJ2-1; possibly TRBD2 for D (6 bases). CDR1 SGHTA and CDR2 FQGNSA come from the germline V gene. Trimming removed 0 bases at V and 5 bases at J, with 17 bases between. The CDR3 totals 17 residues. The chain's CDR3 is CASSLAKVGGKHNEQFF. CDR3 in DNA: TGTGCCAGCAGCTTAGCGAAGGTGGGAGGAAAACACAATGAGCAGTTCTTC.